This is a list of T cell receptor beta chains from one sample in a study of T-cell reconstitution after alpha-beta-depleted transplantation in children. Each CDR3 protein gets one entry after TCRdb re-called the PCR reads with MiXCR. The table shows about 230,000 distinct CDR3 sequences, with about 9.2% occurring only once. The sequences come from PBMCs from the stem cell graft donor, collected from the stem cell graft. These receptors were obtained from a human donor who donated a stem cell graft to a child with acute lymphoblastic leukemia. Each CDR3 is given with its conserved first and last residue. The D gene is left open where the match is weak. A clone size is listed for some rows: how often the clone was seen (once, few, many), or a class if it is expanded.

V	size	J	D	CDR3	DNA
TRBV27	NA	TRBJ1-1	NA	CASSWENRATEAFF	TGTGCCAGCAGTTGGGAAAACAGGGCAACTGAAGCTTTCTTT
TRBV10-2	many	TRBJ2-1	TRBD2	CASTMAGDTEQFF	TGCGCCAGCACCATGGCGGGGGATACTGAGCAGTTCTTC
TRBV7-2	few	TRBJ2-1	NA	CASSLGFRMFF	TGTGCCAGCAGCTTAGGTTTCCGGATGTTCTTC
TRBV23-1	NA	TRBJ2-7	NA	CASSQPPGHSSYEQYF	TGCGCCAGCAGTCAACCGCCAGGACATTCATCCTACGAGCAGTACTTC
TRBV6-5	few	TRBJ2-3	NA	CASSYSLADTQYF	TGTGCCAGCAGTTATTCCCTAGCAGATACGCAGTATTTT
TRBV18	many	TRBJ2-3	NA	CASSFSTDTQYF	TGTGCCAGCAGCTTCAGTACAGATACGCAGTATTTT
TRBV11-2	few	TRBJ2-3	NA	CASSFGQSDTQYF	TGTGCCAGCAGCTTCGGACAGTCAGATACGCAGTATTTT
TRBV5-4	NA	TRBJ1-6	TRBD1	CASSSRTGGYNSPLHF	TGTGCCAGCAGCTCCCGGACAGGCGGCTATAATTCACCCCTCCACTTT
TRBV12-3/TRBV12-4	many	TRBJ1-1	NA	CASSFYRLNTEAFF	TGTGCCAGCAGTTTCTACAGATTGAACACTGAAGCTTTCTTT
TRBV11-3	few	TRBJ1-1	NA	CASSSSDGRGTEAFF	TGTGCCAGCAGCTCCTCGGACGGGAGGGGCACTGAAGCTTTCTTT
TRBV4-3	NA	TRBJ2-2	TRBD1	CASSRGGQGTGELFF	TGCGCCAGCAGCCGCGGGGGACAGGGGACCGGGGAGCTGTTTTTT
TRBV5-1	few	TRBJ1-2	TRBD1	CASSRGWDRVDYGYTF	TGCGCCAGCAGCCGTGGATGGGACAGAGTTGACTATGGCTACACCTTC
TRBV11-2	NA	TRBJ1-1	NA	CASSLVSPEIRGAFF	TGTGCCAGCAGCTTAGTGTCCCCTGAGATTCGTGGAGCTTTCTTT
TRBV6-5	few	TRBJ2-2	NA	CASSSPAGGTGELFF	TGTGCCAGCAGTTCCCCTGCGGGTGGCACCGGGGAGCTGTTTTTT
TRBV5-4	NA	TRBJ1-6	NA	CASSPGGQGQDSPLHF	TGTGCCAGCAGCCCGGGGGGCCAGGGGCAGGATTCACCCCTCCACTTT
TRBV6-5	many	TRBJ2-7	NA	CASSSDSIYEQYF	TGTGCCAGCAGTTCGGACAGTATTTACGAGCAGTACTTC
TRBV5-1	many	TRBJ2-5	TRBD1	CASSLGNRGEETQYF	TGCGCCAGCAGCTTGGGAAACAGGGGGGAAGAGACCCAGTACTTC
TRBV7-8	NA	TRBJ2-7	TRBD2	CASSLMGTSGGLVYEQYF	TGTGCCAGCAGCTTAATGGGGACTAGCGGGGGGTTGGTGTACGAGCAGTACTTC
TRBV4-2	few	TRBJ2-2	TRBD1	CASSHDPGTGYTGELFF	TGTGCCAGCAGCCACGACCCGGGGACAGGGTACACCGGGGAGCTGTTTTTT
TRBV20-1	few	TRBJ1-1	NA	CSAQPSFNTEAFF	TGCAGTGCTCAGCCCAGTTTTAACACTGAAGCTTTCTTT
TRBV7-2	NA	TRBJ2-1	TRBD2	CASSLTSGGQFF	TGTGCCAGCAGCTTGACTAGCGGGGGGCAGTTCTTC
TRBV12-3/TRBV12-4	many	TRBJ1-1	NA	CASSLGTYRDTEAFF	TGTGCCAGCAGTTTAGGAACTTACAGGGACACTGAAGCTTTCTTT
TRBV29-1	NA	TRBJ1-4	NA	CSVLGRTSPDFVEKLFF	TGCAGCGTTTTGGGACGGACTTCCCCGGATTTTGTTGAAAAACTGTTTTTT
TRBV27	many	TRBJ1-6	NA	CASSSKGLALHF	TGTGCCAGCAGTTCGAAAGGGCTCGCCCTCCACTTT
TRBV6-4	few	TRBJ2-6	NA	CASADRNSGANVLTF	TGTGCCAGCGCTGACAGGAACTCTGGGGCCAACGTCCTGACTTTC
TRBV28	NA	TRBJ1-4	NA	CASRDEKLFF	TGTGCCAGCAGGGATGAAAAACTGTTTTTT
TRBV27	few	TRBJ2-7	NA	CASSPRVATYEQYF	TGTGCCAGCAGTCCCCGCGTTGCGACCTACGAGCAGTACTTC
TRBV12-3/TRBV12-4	few	TRBJ2-3	TRBD2	CASSPSGGAPDTQYF	TGTGCCAGCAGTCCCAGCGGGGGGGCCCCAGATACGCAGTATTTT
TRBV7-2	NA	TRBJ2-7	NA	CASSLGGGQYF	TGTGCCAGCAGCCTTGGGGGTGGGCAGTACTTC
TRBV4-3	NA	TRBJ2-2	TRBD1	CASSQGGTGGTGELFF	TGCGCCAGCAGCCAAGGAGGGACAGGGGGCACCGGGGAGCTGTTTTTT
TRBV3-1	many	TRBJ2-1	TRBD2	CASSIRGSSHEQFF	TGTGCCAGCAGCATCCGCGGGAGTTCTCATGAGCAGTTCTTC
TRBV29-1	few	TRBJ2-3	NA	CSVAGSRITDTQYF	TGCAGCGTTGCCGGATCGAGGATCACAGATACGCAGTATTTT
TRBV20-1	NA	TRBJ1-5	NA	CSAKHRAGFPYSNQPQHF	TGCAGTGCCAAACATCGGGCAGGGTTCCCTTATAGCAATCAGCCCCAGCATTTT
TRBV11-1	many	TRBJ2-4	TRBD2	CASSLVPGLGTSAKNIQYF	TGTGCCAGCAGCTTAGTCCCGGGACTAGGGACGTCGGCCAAAAACATTCAGTACTTC
TRBV6-2/TRBV6-3	NA	TRBJ1-5	NA	CASSYDWGNQPQHF	TGTGCCAGCAGTTACGATTGGGGGAATCAGCCCCAGCATTTT
TRBV5-1	few	TRBJ1-5	TRBD1	CASSPGTEGQPQHF	TGCGCCAGCAGCCCTGGGACAGAAGGCCAGCCCCAGCATTTT
TRBV29-1	few	TRBJ1-3	TRBD1	CSVGLGQAGNTIYF	TGCAGCGTTGGGCTCGGACAGGCTGGAAACACCATATATTTT
TRBV5-1	NA	TRBJ2-7	NA	CASSGPNYEQYF	TGCGCCAGCAGCGGACCAAACTACGAGCAGTACTTC
TRBV18	NA	TRBJ2-7	NA	CASSNPRDGLYEQYF	TGTGCCAGCTCAAACCCCCGGGACGGCCTATACGAGCAGTACTTC
TRBV5-4	many	TRBJ2-2	TRBD1	CASGGQGVLTGELFF	TGTGCCAGCGGGGGACAGGGGGTACTCACCGGGGAGCTGTTTTTT
TRBV6-1	NA	TRBJ1-6	TRBD1	CASSPGQHNSPLHF	TGTGCCAGCTCCCCGGGACAGCATAATTCACCCCTCCACTTT
TRBV5-1	many	TRBJ1-5	NA	CASSLDPTTQPQHF	TGCGCCAGCAGCTTGGATCCGACGACTCAGCCCCAGCATTTT
TRBV12-3/TRBV12-4	NA	TRBJ2-1	TRBD1	CASSLFGDRGYNEQFF	TGTGCCAGCAGTTTATTCGGGGACAGGGGCTACAATGAGCAGTTCTTC
TRBV4-2	few	TRBJ1-4	NA	CASSPKGETNEKLFF	TGTGCCAGCAGCCCGAAAGGGGAGACTAATGAAAAACTGTTTTTT
TRBV5-6	NA	TRBJ2-6	TRBD1	CASSLRTGRSSGANVLTF	TGTGCCAGCAGCTTGAGGACAGGGAGGAGTTCTGGGGCCAACGTCCTGACTTTC
TRBV12-3/TRBV12-4	many	TRBJ1-1	NA	CASGGTPNTEAFF	TGTGCCAGCGGGGGGACTCCGAACACTGAAGCTTTCTTT